This is a list of T cell receptor beta chains from one sample in a study of T cell responses to AZD1222 COVID-19 vaccine. Sequencing used immunoSEQ multiplex PCR; TCRdb keeps in-frame clones, though not all of them. Here the sample spans some 80,000 clones, 88% being singletons. The sequences come from peripheral blood, collected 28 days after the second dose of the MenACWY control vaccine. The receptor source for this set is an adult who received the MenACWY meningococcal vaccine as a control. Both conserved end residues are part of each CDR3. A D gene is named only where the DNA matches it firmly. Clone size is shown for a subset of rows, as once, few, many or a class of expanded clone.

j_call clone_size d_call v_call cdr3_aa cdr3_nt
TRBJ2-7 . . TRBV19 CASSPGHNYEQYF TGTGCCAGTAGTCCGGGACACAACTACGAGCAGTACTTC
TRBJ1-6 . . TRBV9 CASSVGDYNSPLHF TGTGCCAGCAGCGTGGGAGATTATAATTCACCCCTCCACTTT
TRBJ2-2 . . TRBV25-1 CASSEYRLTNTGELFF TGTGCCAGCAGTGAATACAGGTTAACGAACACCGGGGAGCTGTTTTTT
TRBJ2-2 . TRBD2 TRBV4-1 CASSQEGSGGVGGELFF TGCGCCAGCAGCCAAGAGGGAAGCGGGGGGGTTGGCGGGGAGCTGTTTTTT
TRBJ1-4 . TRBD1 TRBV30 CAWRGTGANEKLFF TGTGCCTGGAGAGGGACAGGTGCTAATGAAAAACTGTTTTTT
TRBJ1-4 . . TRBV5-1 CASSLGQGATNEKLFF TGCGCCAGCAGCTTGGGGCAGGGCGCAACTAATGAAAAACTGTTTTTT
TRBJ1-2 . . TRBV4-2 CASSPSGYGYTF TGTGCCAGCAGCCCTAGTGGCTATGGCTACACCTTC
TRBJ1-4 . . TRBV5-4 CASSLQGGATNEKLFF TGTGCCAGCAGCTTGCAGGGAGGCGCAACTAATGAAAAACTGTTTTTT
TRBJ2-3 once TRBD2 TRBV4-3 CASSQAPSGTDTQYF TGCGCCAGCAGCCAAGCTCCTAGCGGGACAGATACGCAGTATTTT
TRBJ1-2 . . TRBV7-2 CASTRSNNYGYTF TGTGCCAGCACCCGATCCAATAACTATGGCTACACCTTC
TRBJ1-2 . . TRBV12-3/TRBV12-4 CASSFGLGGYTF TGTGCCAGCAGTTTTGGTTTGGGGGGCTACACCTTC
TRBJ1-4 . . TRBV3-1/TRBV3-2 CASTGTSIGGEKLFF TGTGCCAGCACCGGTACCTCGATAGGGGGTGAAAAACTGTTTTTT
TRBJ1-1 . . TRBV29-1 CSVEVSRNTEAFF TGCAGCGTTGAAGTTTCCAGAAACACTGAAGCTTTCTTT
TRBJ2-7 . . TRBV19 CASSPADRDNYEQYF TGTGCCAGTAGTCCCGCGGACAGAGACAACTACGAGCAGTACTTC
TRBJ1-2 . . TRBV5-1 CASNQGVPANYGYTF TGCGCCAGCAATCAGGGTGTCCCCGCTAACTATGGCTACACCTTC
TRBJ1-1 . TRBD1 TRBV18 CASSPSGTDTEAFF TGTGCCAGCTCCCCTAGCGGGACAGACACTGAAGCTTTCTTT
TRBJ1-1 . . TRBV5-1 CASSQTQGGNTEAFF TGCGCCAGCAGCCAAACACAGGGCGGGAACACTGAAGCTTTCTTT
TRBJ1-5 once TRBD1 TRBV6-1 CASSEAARQGINQPQHF TGTGCCAGCAGTGAAGCTGCCCGACAGGGGATCAATCAGCCCCAGCATTTT
TRBJ2-1 few . TRBV28 CASSSDQWSYNEQFF TGTGCCAGCAGTTCGGACCAGTGGTCCTACAATGAGCAGTTCTTC
TRBJ1-3 . TRBD1 TRBV4-3 CASSQVSQGGPSGNTIYF TGCGCCAGCAGCCAAGTCAGTCAGGGGGGGCCCTCTGGAAACACCATATATTTT
TRBJ2-2 many TRBD1 TRBV6-1 CASSEETGEAGELFF TGTGCCAGCAGTGAAGAGACAGGGGAGGCCGGGGAGCTGTTTTTT
TRBJ1-1 once . TRBV28 CASVLRRGTEAFF TGTGCCAGCGTTTTACGTCGGGGCACTGAAGCTTTCTTT
TRBJ1-5 . . TRBV6-1 CASSEDTGGWGGQPQHF TGTGCCAGCAGTGAAGATACGGGGGGCTGGGGGGGTCAGCCCCAGCATTTT
TRBJ1-1 . TRBD1 TRBV30 CAWERQGASEAFF TGTGCCTGGGAACGACAGGGGGCGAGTGAAGCTTTCTTT
TRBJ2-5 . TRBD2 TRBV9 CASSVGLAGLQETQYF TGTGCCAGCAGCGTAGGACTAGCGGGGCTCCAAGAGACCCAGTACTTC
TRBJ1-2 . . TRBV5-1 CASSLDPGPLGYTF TGCGCCAGCAGCTTGGATCCGGGGCCTCTTGGCTACACCTTC
TRBJ1-1 medium-sized TRBD1 TRBV29-1 CSVGDSRNTEAFF TGCAGCGTTGGGGACAGCCGAAACACTGAAGCTTTCTTT
TRBJ1-1 . . TRBV28 CASSTGGVAGTEAFF TGTGCCAGCAGTACCGGGGGGGTGGCGGGCACTGAAGCTTTCTTT
TRBJ1-2 . . TRBV24-1 CATSDPRANPEHGYTF TGTGCCACCAGTGACCCCCGGGCGAATCCGGAGCATGGCTACACCTTC
TRBJ1-5 . TRBD1 TRBV7-9 CASSQGQGAYSNQPQHF TGTGCCAGCAGCCAAGGACAGGGGGCGTATAGCAATCAGCCCCAGCATTTT
TRBJ2-6 once TRBD2 TRBV7-2 CATTSGGAFGANVLTF TGTGCCACCACTAGCGGGGGGGCGTTTGGGGCCAACGTCCTGACTTTC
TRBJ1-2 few TRBD1 TRBV18 CASSPTGQEGYTF TGTGCCAGCTCACCTACGGGACAGGAAGGCTACACCTTC